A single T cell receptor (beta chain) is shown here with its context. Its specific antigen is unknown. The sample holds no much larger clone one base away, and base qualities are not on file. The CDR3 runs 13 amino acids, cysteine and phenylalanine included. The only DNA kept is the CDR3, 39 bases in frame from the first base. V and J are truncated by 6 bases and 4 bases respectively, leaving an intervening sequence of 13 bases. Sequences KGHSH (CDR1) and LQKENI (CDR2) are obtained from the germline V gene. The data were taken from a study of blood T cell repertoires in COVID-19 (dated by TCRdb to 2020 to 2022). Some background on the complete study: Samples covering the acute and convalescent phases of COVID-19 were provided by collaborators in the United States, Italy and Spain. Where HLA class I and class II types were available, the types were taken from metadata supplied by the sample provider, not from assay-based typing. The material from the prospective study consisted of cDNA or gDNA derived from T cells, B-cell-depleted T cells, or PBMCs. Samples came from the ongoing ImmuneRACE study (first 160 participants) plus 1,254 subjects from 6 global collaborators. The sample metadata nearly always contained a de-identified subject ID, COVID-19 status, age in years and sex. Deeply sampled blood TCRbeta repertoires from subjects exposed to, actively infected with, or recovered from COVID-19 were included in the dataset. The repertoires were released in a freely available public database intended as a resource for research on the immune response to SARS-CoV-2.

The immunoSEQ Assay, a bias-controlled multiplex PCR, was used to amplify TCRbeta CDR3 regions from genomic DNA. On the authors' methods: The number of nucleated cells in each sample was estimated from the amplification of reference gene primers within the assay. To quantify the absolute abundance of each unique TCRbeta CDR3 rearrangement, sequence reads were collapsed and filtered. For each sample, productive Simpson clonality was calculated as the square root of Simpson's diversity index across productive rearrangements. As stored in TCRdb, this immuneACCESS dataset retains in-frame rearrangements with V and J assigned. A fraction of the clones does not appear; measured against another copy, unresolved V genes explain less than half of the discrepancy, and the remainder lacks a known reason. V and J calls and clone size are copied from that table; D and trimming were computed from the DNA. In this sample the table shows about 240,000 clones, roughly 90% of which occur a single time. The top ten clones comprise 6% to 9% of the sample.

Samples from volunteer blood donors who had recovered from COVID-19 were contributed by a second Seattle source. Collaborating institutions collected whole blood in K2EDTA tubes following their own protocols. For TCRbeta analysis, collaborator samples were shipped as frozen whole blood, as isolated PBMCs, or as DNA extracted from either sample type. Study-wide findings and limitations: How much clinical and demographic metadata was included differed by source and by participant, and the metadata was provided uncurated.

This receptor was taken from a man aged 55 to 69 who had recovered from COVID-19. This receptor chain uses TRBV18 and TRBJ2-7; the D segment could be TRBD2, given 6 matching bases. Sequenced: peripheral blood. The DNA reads TGTGCCAGCTCGGGGGGAGAACGATACGAGCAGTACTTC. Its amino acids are CASSGGERYEQYF.